Listed below are T cell receptor beta chains from one sample, sequenced in a study of cytomegalovirus exposure and HLA in healthy donors. Libraries were prepared by immunoSEQ multiplex PCR; TCRdb keeps only in-frame clonotypes and omits some of them. The sample lists hundreds of thousands of clones, about 78% seen once, with approximately 3.8% in the top ten. Specimen: PBMCs. Every receptor here comes from a male donor in good health and CMV-seronegative. Both conserved end residues are part of each CDR3. D genes are given only for firm matches. Clone size is stated in some rows and not others, as once, few, many or a class when expanded.

V: TRBV6-6; size: -; J: TRBJ2-3; D: -; DNA: TGTGCCAGCAGTTACTCCCCCGCGGGACGGGCAGATACGCAGTATTTT; CDR3: CASSYSPAGRADTQYF
V: TRBV9; size: -; J: TRBJ1-1; D: -; DNA: TGTGCCAGCAGCGTAGGTGGGGGGAAGACTTTCTTT; CDR3: CASSVGGGKTFF
V: TRBV29-1; size: few; J: TRBJ1-4; D: -; DNA: TGCAGCGTCAGGGTGACAGATGAAAAACTGTTTTTT; CDR3: CSVRVTDEKLFF
V: TRBV6-5; size: few; J: TRBJ2-7; D: TRBD1; DNA: TGTGCCAGCAGCCTAGACAGGGTGGAGTACTTC; CDR3: CASSLDRVEYF
V: TRBV5-1; size: few; J: TRBJ2-2; D: -; DNA: TGCGCCAGCAAAATGATTTTCGACAAACTCACCGGGGAGCTGTTTTTT; CDR3: CASKMIFDKLTGELFF
V: TRBV6-6; size: -; J: TRBJ1-2; D: TRBD1; DNA: TGTGCCAGCAGTCCACCGAGGACAGGTGACTATGGCTACACCTTC; CDR3: CASSPPRTGDYGYTF
V: TRBV19; size: -; J: TRBJ1-5; D: TRBD1; DNA: TGTGCCAGTAGTATCACTGGGACAGGGGGCCCCAATCAGCCCCAGCATTTT; CDR3: CASSITGTGGPNQPQHF
V: TRBV9; size: -; J: TRBJ2-2; D: TRBD2; DNA: TGTGCCAGCAGCGACCCCGGGACTAGCGGGGATACGAACACCGGGGAGCTGTTTTTT; CDR3: CASSDPGTSGDTNTGELFF
V: TRBV7-2; size: -; J: TRBJ2-7; D: TRBD2; DNA: TGTGCCAGCAGCTTACTAGCGGGGACCTACGAGCAGTGCTTC; CDR3: CASSLLAGTYEQCF
V: TRBV4-1; size: -; J: TRBJ2-7; D: TRBD2; DNA: TGCGCCAGCAGCCAAGGTTTGACTAGCGGTTCCTCCTACGAGCAGTACTTC; CDR3: CASSQGLTSGSSYEQYF
V: TRBV6-1; size: -; J: TRBJ2-7; D: TRBD1; DNA: TGTGCCAGCAGCATGACAGGGTTGGGGGAGCAGTACTTC; CDR3: CASSMTGLGEQYF
V: TRBV7-8; size: few; J: TRBJ1-1; D: -; DNA: TGTGCCAGCAGGACCCCAGGGAACACTGAAGCTTTCTTT; CDR3: CASRTPGNTEAFF
V: TRBV13; size: -; J: TRBJ2-2; D: -; DNA: TGTGCCAGCAGCTTACAGGGGTCCGGGGAGCTGTTTTTT; CDR3: CASSLQGSGELFF
V: TRBV5-6; size: -; J: TRBJ2-7; D: -; DNA: TGTGCCAGCAGCTTGTACGATACAGGCCCCTACGAGCAGTACTTC; CDR3: CASSLYDTGPYEQYF
V: TRBV29-1; size: -; J: TRBJ1-4; D: -; DNA: TGCAGCTCCCCACCCGGGACACCGGCTAATAAAAAACTGTTTTTT; CDR3: CSSPPGTPANKKLFF
V: TRBV11-2; size: -; J: TRBJ1-2; D: -; DNA: TGTGCCAGCAGCTTACCCCCAGGGAGGGGTGGCTACACCTTC; CDR3: CASSLPPGRGGYTF
V: TRBV10-3; size: -; J: TRBJ2-2; D: TRBD1; DNA: TGTGCCATCTCGTCAGGGGGCGCGAACGGGGAGCTGTTTTTT; CDR3: CAISSGGANGELFF
V: TRBV5-8; size: few; J: TRBJ1-3; D: -; DNA: TGTGCCAGCAGCTTTGGGGGGGCTGGAAACACCATATATTTT; CDR3: CASSFGGAGNTIYF
V: TRBV5-4; size: -; J: TRBJ2-2; D: -; DNA: TGTGCCAGCAGCTTGGGGAGGGGGCGAATCACCGGGGAGCTGTTTTTT; CDR3: CASSLGRGRITGELFF